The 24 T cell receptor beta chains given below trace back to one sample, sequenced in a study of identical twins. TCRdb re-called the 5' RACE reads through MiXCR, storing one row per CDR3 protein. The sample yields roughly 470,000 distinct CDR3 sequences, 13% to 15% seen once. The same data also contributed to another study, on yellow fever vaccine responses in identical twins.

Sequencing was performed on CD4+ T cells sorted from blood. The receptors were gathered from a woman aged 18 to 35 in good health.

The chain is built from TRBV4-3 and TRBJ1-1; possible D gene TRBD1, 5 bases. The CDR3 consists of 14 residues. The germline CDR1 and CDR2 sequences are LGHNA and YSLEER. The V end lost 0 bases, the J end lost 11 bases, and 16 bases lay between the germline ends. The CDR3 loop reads CASSQDGATAGAFF. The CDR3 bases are TGCGCCAGCAGCCAAGATGGGGCGACCGCCGGGGCTTTCTTT.

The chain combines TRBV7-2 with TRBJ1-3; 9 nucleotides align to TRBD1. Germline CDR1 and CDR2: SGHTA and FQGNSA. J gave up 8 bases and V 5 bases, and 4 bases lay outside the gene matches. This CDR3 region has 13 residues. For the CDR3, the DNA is TGTGCCAGCAGCCGGGACAGGGTGGACACCATATATTTT. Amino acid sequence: CASSRDRVDTIYF. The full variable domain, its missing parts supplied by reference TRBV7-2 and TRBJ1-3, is GAGVSQSPSNKVTEKGKDVELRCDPISGHTALYWYRQSLGQGLEFLIYFQGNSAPDKSGLPSDRFSAERTGGSVSTLTIQRTQQEDSAVYLCASSRDRVDTIYFGEGSWLTVV.

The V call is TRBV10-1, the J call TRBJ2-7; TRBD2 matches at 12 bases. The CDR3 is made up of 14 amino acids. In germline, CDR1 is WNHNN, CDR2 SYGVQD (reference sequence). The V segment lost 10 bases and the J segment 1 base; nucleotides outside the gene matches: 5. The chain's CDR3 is CANMTSGRSYEQYF. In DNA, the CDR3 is TGCGCCAACATGACTAGCGGGAGATCCTACGAGCAGTACTTC.

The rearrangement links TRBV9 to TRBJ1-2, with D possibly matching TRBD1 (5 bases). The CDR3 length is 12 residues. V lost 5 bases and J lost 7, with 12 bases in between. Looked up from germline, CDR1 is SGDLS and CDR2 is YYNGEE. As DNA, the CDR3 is TGTGCCAGCAGATCTGGGGGTTCTGGCTACACCTTC. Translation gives CASRSGGSGYTF.

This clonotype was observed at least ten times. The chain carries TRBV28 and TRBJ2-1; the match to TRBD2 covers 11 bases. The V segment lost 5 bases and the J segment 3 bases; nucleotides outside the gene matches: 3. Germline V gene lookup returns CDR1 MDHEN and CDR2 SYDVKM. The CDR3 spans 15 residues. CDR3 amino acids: CASSRLAGNYNEQFF. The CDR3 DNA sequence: TGTGCCAGCAGTCGACTAGCGGGAAACTACAATGAGCAGTTCTTC.

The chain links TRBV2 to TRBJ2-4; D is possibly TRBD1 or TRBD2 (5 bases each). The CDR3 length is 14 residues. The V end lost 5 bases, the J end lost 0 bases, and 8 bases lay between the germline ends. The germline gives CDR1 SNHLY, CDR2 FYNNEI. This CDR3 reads CASSSGTAKNIQYF. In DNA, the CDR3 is TGTGCCAGCAGTTCCGGGACAGCCAAAAACATTCAGTACTTC.

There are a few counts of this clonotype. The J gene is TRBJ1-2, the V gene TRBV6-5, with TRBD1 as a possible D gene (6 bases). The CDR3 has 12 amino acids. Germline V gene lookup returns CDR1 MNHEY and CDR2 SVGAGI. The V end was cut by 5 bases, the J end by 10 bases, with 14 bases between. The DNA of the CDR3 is TGTGCCAGCAGTAACCCTACAGGGTCCTACACCTTC. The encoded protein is CASSNPTGSYTF.

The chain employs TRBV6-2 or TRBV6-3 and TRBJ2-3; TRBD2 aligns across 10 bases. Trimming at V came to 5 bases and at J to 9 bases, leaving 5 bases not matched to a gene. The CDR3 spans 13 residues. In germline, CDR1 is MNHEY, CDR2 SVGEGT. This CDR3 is CASSLKRGGTQYF. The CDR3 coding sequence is TGTGCCAGCAGTCTGAAGCGGGGGGGGACGCAGTATTTT.

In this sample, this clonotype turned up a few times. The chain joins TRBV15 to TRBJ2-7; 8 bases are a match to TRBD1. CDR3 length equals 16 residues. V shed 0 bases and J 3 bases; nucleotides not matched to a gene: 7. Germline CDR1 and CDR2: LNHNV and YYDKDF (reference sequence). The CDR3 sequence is CATSREGWTGNYEQYF. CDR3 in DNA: TGTGCCACCAGCAGAGAAGGGTGGACAGGGAACTACGAGCAGTACTTC.

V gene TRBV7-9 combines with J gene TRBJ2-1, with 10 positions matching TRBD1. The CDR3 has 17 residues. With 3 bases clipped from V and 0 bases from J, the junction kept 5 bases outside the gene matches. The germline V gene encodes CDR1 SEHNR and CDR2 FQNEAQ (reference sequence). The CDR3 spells CASSFRQGASSYNEQFF. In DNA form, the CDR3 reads TGTGCCAGCAGCTTTAGACAGGGGGCCAGCTCCTACAATGAGCAGTTCTTC.

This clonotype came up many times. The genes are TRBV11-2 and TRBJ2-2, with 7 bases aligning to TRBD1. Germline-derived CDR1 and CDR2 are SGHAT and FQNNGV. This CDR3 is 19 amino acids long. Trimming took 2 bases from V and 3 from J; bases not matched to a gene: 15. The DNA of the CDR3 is TGTGCCAGCAGCTTAAAGAGGACAGGAACGCCACTTCACACCGGGGAGCTGTTTTTT. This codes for CASSLKRTGTPLHTGELFF.

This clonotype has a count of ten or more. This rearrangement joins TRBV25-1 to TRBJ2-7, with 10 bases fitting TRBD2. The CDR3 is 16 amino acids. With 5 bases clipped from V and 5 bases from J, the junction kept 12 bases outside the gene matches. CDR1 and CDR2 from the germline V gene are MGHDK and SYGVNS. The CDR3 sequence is CASSNYGSGGANEQYF. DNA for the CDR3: TGTGCCAGCAGTAACTACGGGAGCGGGGGGGCGAACGAGCAGTACTTC.

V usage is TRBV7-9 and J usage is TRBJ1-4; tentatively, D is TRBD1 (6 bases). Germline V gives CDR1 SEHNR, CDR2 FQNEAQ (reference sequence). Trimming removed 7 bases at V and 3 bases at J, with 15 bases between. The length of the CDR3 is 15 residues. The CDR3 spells CASTLKGGANEKLFF. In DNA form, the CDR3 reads TGTGCCAGCACCCTTAAGGGGGGGGCTAATGAAAAACTGTTTTTT.

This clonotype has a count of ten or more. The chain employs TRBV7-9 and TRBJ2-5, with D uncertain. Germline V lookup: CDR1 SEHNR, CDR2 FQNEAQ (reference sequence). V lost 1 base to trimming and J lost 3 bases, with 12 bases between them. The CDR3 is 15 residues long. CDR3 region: CASSLVRPSKETQYF. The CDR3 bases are TGTGCCAGCAGCTTAGTTAGGCCATCCAAAGAGACCCAGTACTTC. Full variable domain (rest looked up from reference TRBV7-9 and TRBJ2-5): DTGVSQNPRHKITKRGQNVTFRCDPISEHNRLYWYRQTLGQGPEFLTYFQNEAQLEKSRLLSDRFSAERPKGSFSTLEIQRTEQGDSAMYLCASSLVRPSKETQYFGPGTRLLVL.

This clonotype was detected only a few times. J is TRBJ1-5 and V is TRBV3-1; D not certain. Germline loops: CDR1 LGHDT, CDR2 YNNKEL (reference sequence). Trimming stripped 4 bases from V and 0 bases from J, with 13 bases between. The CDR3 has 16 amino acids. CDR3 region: CASSRDCFHSNQPQHF. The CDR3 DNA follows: TGTGCCAGCAGCCGAGATTGCTTCCATAGCAATCAGCCCCAGCATTTT.

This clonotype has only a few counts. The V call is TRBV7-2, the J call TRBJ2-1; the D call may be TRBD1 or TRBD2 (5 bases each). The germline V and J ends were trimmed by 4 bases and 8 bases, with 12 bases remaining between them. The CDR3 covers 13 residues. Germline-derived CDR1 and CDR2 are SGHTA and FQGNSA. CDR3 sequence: CASSSLEGHEQFF. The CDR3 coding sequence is TGTGCCAGCAGCTCCCTTGAGGGGCATGAGCAGTTCTTC.

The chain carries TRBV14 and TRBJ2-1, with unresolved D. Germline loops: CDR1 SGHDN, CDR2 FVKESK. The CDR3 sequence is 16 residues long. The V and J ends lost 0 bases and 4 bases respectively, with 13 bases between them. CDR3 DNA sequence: TGTGCCAGCAGCCAAGATCTGGGCGTCCGATACAATGAGCAGTTCTTC. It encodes CASSQDLGVRYNEQFF.

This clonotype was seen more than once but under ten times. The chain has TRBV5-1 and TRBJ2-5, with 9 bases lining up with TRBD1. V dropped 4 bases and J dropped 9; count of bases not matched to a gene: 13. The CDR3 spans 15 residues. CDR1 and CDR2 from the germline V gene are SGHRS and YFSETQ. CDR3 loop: CASSQGPGQGTSQYF. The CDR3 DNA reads TGCGCCAGCAGCCAGGGACCGGGACAGGGTACTTCCCAGTACTTC.

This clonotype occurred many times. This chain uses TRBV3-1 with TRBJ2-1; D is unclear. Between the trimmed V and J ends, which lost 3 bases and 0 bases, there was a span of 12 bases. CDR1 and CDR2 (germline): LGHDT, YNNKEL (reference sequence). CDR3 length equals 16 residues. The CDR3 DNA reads TGTGCCAGCAGCCAGTCTCAACAGACCTCCTACAATGAGCAGTTCTTC. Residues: CASSQSQQTSYNEQFF.

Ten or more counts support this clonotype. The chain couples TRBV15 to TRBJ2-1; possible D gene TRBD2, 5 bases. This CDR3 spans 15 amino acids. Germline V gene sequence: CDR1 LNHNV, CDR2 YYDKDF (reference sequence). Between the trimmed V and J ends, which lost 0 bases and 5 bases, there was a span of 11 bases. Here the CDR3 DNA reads TGTGCCACCAGCAGAGATTTGGACTTCGACAATGAGCAGTTCTTC. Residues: CATSRDLDFDNEQFF.

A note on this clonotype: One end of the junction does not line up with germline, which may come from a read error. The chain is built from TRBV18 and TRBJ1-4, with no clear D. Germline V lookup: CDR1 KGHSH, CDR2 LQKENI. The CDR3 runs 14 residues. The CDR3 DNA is TGTGCCAGCTCACCACCGGCAACTAATGTAAAACTGTTTTTT. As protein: CASSPPATNVKLFF.

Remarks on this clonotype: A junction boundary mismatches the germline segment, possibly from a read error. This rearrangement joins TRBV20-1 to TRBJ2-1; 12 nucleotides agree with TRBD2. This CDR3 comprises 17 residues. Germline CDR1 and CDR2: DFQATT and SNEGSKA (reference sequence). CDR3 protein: CCARIPRLAGEIYEQFF. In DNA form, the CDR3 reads TGCTGTGCTAGGATACCAAGACTAGCGGGAGAGATATATGAGCAGTTCTTC.

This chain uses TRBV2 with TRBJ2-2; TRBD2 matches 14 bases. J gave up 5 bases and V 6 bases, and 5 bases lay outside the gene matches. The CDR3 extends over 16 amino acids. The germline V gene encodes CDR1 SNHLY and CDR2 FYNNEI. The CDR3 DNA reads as TGTGCCAGCAGACAAGGACTAGCGGGAGGTACCGGGGAGCTGTTTTTT. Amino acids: CASRQGLAGGTGELFF.

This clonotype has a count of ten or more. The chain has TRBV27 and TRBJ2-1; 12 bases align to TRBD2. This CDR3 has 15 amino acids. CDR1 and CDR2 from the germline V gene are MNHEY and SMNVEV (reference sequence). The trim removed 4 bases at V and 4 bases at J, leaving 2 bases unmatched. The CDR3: CASSSLAGGYNEQFF. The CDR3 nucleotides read TGTGCCAGCAGTTCACTAGCGGGGGGATACAATGAGCAGTTCTTC.